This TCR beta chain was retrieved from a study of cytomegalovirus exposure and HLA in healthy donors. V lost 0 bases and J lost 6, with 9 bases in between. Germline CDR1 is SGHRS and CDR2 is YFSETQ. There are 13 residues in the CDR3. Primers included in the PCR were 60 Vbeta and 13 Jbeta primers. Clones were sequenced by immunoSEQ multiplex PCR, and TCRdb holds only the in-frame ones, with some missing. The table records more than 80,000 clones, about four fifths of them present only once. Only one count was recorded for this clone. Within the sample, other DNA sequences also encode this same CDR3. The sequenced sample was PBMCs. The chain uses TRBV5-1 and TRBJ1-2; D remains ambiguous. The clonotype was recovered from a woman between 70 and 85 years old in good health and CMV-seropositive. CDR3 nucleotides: TGCGCCAGCAGCTTGGTCCGCCAGAATGGCTACACCTTC. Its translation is CASSLVRQNGYTF.